One and the same sample provided the 2 T cell receptor beta chains below, sequenced in a study of blood T cell repertoires in COVID-19 (dated by TCRdb to 2020 to 2022). Libraries were made using the immunoSEQ multiplex PCR assay. TCRdb took over this immuneACCESS table, retaining in-frame rearrangements with V and J assigned. Such tables are incomplete; in checked studies, under half of the missing clones stem from an unresolved V gene, and the remainder is unexplained. This sample is represented by around 68,000 clones; about 91% of them were singletons. Roughly 8.8% of the sample belongs to the ten largest clones. Sequencing was carried out using peripheral blood. The receptors stem from a man aged 45-65 years with active COVID-19.

The rearrangement joins TRBV3-1 (or the pseudogene TRBV3-2) to TRBJ2-1; 10 nucleotides line up with TRBD2. J lost 7 bases, V lost 3 bases, and 9 bases had no gene match. Germline assignment: CDR1 LGHDT and CDR2 YNNKEL (reference sequence). The CDR3 consists of 16 residues. The CDR3 coding sequence is TGTGCCAGCAGCCAGTCCAGCGGGGGGGCCGGTAATGAGCAGTTCTTC. This gives the protein CASSQSSGGAGNEQFF.

The rearrangement uses TRBV7-2 and TRBJ2-7, with 15 bases fitting TRBD2. The length of the CDR3 is 18 residues. In germline, CDR1 is SGHTA, CDR2 FQGNSA. The J segment lost 2 bases and the V segment lost 7 bases, leaving 12 bases of the junction unmatched. The CDR3 sequence: CASIPVGLAGGPPYEQYF. CDR3 DNA sequence: TGTGCCAGCATCCCCGTGGGACTAGCGGGGGGTCCCCCCTACGAGCAGTACTTC.